Below are 15 T cell receptor beta chains sequenced from a single sample in a study of identical twins. TCRdb re-called the 5' RACE reads through MiXCR, storing one row per CDR3 protein. The table lists about 530,000 distinct CDR3 sequences, approximately 20% of them singletons, with around 0.47% in the top ten. These data were likewise used in another study, on yellow fever vaccine responses in identical twins.

Sequenced input: CD4+ T cells sorted from blood. The receptors shown here come from a woman aged 18-35 years in good health.

This clonotype was seen a few times. The chain is built from TRBV19 and TRBJ2-1; the match to TRBD2 covers 11 bases. The CDR3 spans 15 residues. V shed 2 bases and J 7 bases; nucleotides not matched to a gene: 4. Germline V gene lookup returns CDR1 LNHDA and CDR2 SQIVND (reference sequence). The CDR3 bases are TGTGCCAGTAGTATACCGGGACTAGCGGCTAATGAGCAGTTCTTC. Amino acid sequence: CASSIPGLAANEQFF.

The chain has TRBV20-1 and TRBJ2-5; 10 bases are shared with TRBD2. V shed 3 bases and J 7 bases; nucleotides not matched to a gene: 8. The CDR3 consists of 14 residues. Germline CDR1 and CDR2: DFQATT and SNEGSKA (reference sequence). This CDR3 is CSARLSGGLVTQYF. CDR3 DNA sequence: TGCAGTGCTAGGCTTAGCGGGGGGTTAGTGACCCAGTACTTC.

This chain connects TRBV11-2 to TRBJ2-7; D gene ambiguous. This CDR3 has 14 amino acids. Trimming took off 1 base at V and 3 bases at J, with 10 bases between the two ends. From germline, CDR1 is SGHAT and CDR2 FQNNGV. This CDR3 is CASSLVGTLYEQYV. For the CDR3, the DNA is TGTGCCAGCAGCTTAGTGGGCACCCTCTACGAGCAGTACGTC.

This clonotype was seen only a few times. This sequence joins TRBV12-3 or TRBV12-4 and TRBJ1-6; D possibly corresponds to TRBD1 (6 bases). This CDR3 has 16 residues. V was clipped by 1 base and J by 10 bases, with 17 bases between them. This CDR3 reads CASSLGGSTGRSPLHF. The CDR3 nucleotides are TGTGCCAGCAGTTTAGGGGGGTCCACAGGGAGATCACCCCTCCACTTT.

Many counts were recorded for this clonotype. This chain connects TRBV10-3 to TRBJ1-2, with a tentative D call TRBD1 (5 bases). The V gene lost 10 bases and the J gene lost 3 bases, with 12 bases spanning the gap. The CDR3 is made up of 12 amino acids. The germline V gene encodes CDR1 ENHRY and CDR2 SYGVKD. In DNA form, the CDR3 reads TGTGCCACGGCTGGGACCGACTATGGCTACACCTTC. Its translation is CATAGTDYGYTF.

This clonotype showed up just a few times. The J gene is TRBJ2-5, the V gene TRBV9; TRBD2 matches 12 bases. The CDR3 spans 17 residues. The V gene end was trimmed by 2 bases and the J gene end by 4 bases; junction bases not matched to a gene: 9. Germline V gives CDR1 SGDLS, CDR2 YYNGEE. The CDR3 DNA reads TGTGCCAGCAGCGTTGGACTAGCGGGACTTAAAGGAGAGACCCAGTACTTC. Amino acid sequence: CASSVGLAGLKGETQYF.

The genes are TRBV24-1 and TRBJ2-1, with a possible D match to TRBD1 (5 bases). In germline, CDR1 is KGHDR, CDR2 SFDVKD. The CDR3 is 12 amino acids. V was trimmed by 1 base and J by 14 bases, leaving 11 bases between them. The CDR3 coding sequence is TGTGCCACCAGTGATTTTTCACAGGAGAAGTTCTTC. Amino acid sequence: CATSDFSQEKFF.

Only a few counts were recorded for this clonotype. This rearrangement joins TRBV11-3 to TRBJ1-1; 7 positions agree with TRBD1. The CDR3 sequence is 14 residues long. Germline V gene data show CDR1 as SGHNT and CDR2 as YENEEA. With 1 base clipped from V and 6 bases from J, the junction kept 5 bases outside the gene matches. The CDR3 is CASSLVTGTAEAFF. The CDR3 nucleotides read TGTGCCAGCAGCTTAGTGACCGGGACAGCTGAAGCTTTCTTT.

This clonotype has a handful of counts. The rearrangement links TRBV28 to TRBJ1-4; no clear D gene. The CDR3 runs 14 residues. V shed 0 bases and J shed 7 bases, with 9 bases lying between them. Germline CDR1 is MDHEN and CDR2 is SYDVKM. The CDR3 is CASSLWAEGEKLFF. The CDR3 nucleotides are TGTGCCAGCAGTTTATGGGCCGAGGGTGAAAAACTGTTTTTT.

This clonotype was counted between two and nine times. The chain uses TRBV25-1 and TRBJ2-1; perhaps D is TRBD1 or TRBD2 (6 bases each). The V gene lost 7 bases and the J gene lost 9 bases, with 25 bases spanning the gap. Per germline, CDR1 MGHDK and CDR2 SYGVNS. The CDR3 extends over 16 amino acids. DNA for the CDR3: TGTGCCAGCACCAAAGGGGGAGGCTACGGGGGTAGTGAGCAGTTCTTC. This sequence encodes CASTKGGGYGGSEQFF.

CDR3 protein: CSPGTSNNEQFF. The CDR3 DNA sequence: TGCAGCCCCGGGACTAGCAACAATGAGCAGTTCTTC. The rearrangement joins TRBV20-1 to TRBJ2-1; 9 bases are a match to TRBD2. This CDR3 contains 12 residues. From germline, CDR1 is DFQATT and CDR2 SNEGSKA (reference sequence).

This clonotype is a singleton in its sample. The genes are TRBV3-1 and TRBJ2-3, with D possibly TRBD1 on 6 matching bases. Germline-derived CDR1 and CDR2 are LGHDT and YNNKEL (reference sequence). This CDR3 is 15 amino acids long. Trimming pared 3 bases from V and 4 bases from J, leaving 14 bases between. The CDR3 spells CASSHQVPGADTQYF. The DNA for the CDR3 is TGTGCCAGCAGCCATCAAGTCCCAGGGGCAGATACGCAGTATTTT.

This sequence joins TRBV5-5 and TRBJ2-1, with TRBD1 matching over 8 bases. Germline values: CDR1 SGHKS, CDR2 YYEKEE (reference sequence). This CDR3 is built from 13 residues. The J segment lost 6 bases and the V segment lost 4 bases, leaving 3 bases of the junction unmatched. The CDR3 DNA reads as TGTGCCAGCAGCACCGGACAGGGCAATGAGCAGTTCTTC. Amino acids: CASSTGQGNEQFF.

The V gene is TRBV6-5, the J gene TRBJ2-7; 10 nucleotides line up with TRBD2. Germline-derived CDR1 and CDR2 are MNHEY and SVGAGI. Trimming cost V 0 bases and J 0 bases; bases outside gene matches: 2. The CDR3 spans 16 residues. CDR3 sequence (DNA): TGTGCCAGCAGTTACTCTAGCGGGAGGAGCTCCTACGAGCAGTACTTC. Its translation is CASSYSSGRSSYEQYF.

The chain links TRBV29-1 to TRBJ2-7; 8 bases are shared with TRBD1. The CDR3 totals 13 residues. Germline CDR1 is SQVTM and CDR2 is ANQGSEA. V gave up 8 bases and J gave up 0 bases; unmatched junction bases: 6. Here the CDR3 reads CSPRQGSSYEQYF. CDR3 bases: TGCAGCCCCAGACAGGGGAGCTCCTACGAGCAGTACTTC.